The 8 T cell receptor beta chains reported below all come from one sample, sequenced in a study of blood T cell repertoires in COVID-19. The table came from immunoSEQ multiplex PCR; TCRdb's copy has only in-frame clones and leaves some out. The table lists 200,000 to 300,000 clones, 86% of them singletons, with around 6% in the top ten. Input material: peripheral blood. Receptor source: an elderly woman with COVID-19, enrolled during active disease.

This clone appeared many times. The chain uses TRBV24-1 and TRBJ2-2; a weak D match, TRBD2 (5 bases). Per germline, CDR1 KGHDR and CDR2 SFDVKD. The length of the CDR3 is 16 residues. V was clipped by 5 bases and J by 3 bases, with 15 bases between them. CDR3 bases: TGTGCCACCAGTGTACAGCGAAACGGGGACACCGGGGAGCTGTTTTTT. This translates into CATSVQRNGDTGELFF.

In this sample, this clone turned up once. This chain uses TRBV3-1 (or the pseudogene TRBV3-2) with TRBJ1-1, with 7 bases identical to TRBD1. This CDR3 contains 15 residues. From germline, CDR1 is LGHDT and CDR2 YNNKEL (reference sequence). Trimming cost V 3 bases and J 6 bases; bases outside gene matches: 10. The CDR3 reads CASSHAGTAQSEAFF. The CDR3 coding sequence is TGTGCCAGCAGCCATGCCGGGACAGCTCAATCTGAAGCTTTCTTT.

The J gene is TRBJ1-5, the V gene TRBV19; 11 nucleotides line up with TRBD1. V lost 4 bases and J lost 7; bases outside the gene matches: 3. Germline CDR1 LNHDA, CDR2 SQIVND (reference sequence). The CDR3 loop spans 14 amino acids. The CDR3 loop is CASSRGQGDQPQHF. As DNA, the CDR3 is TGTGCCAGTAGTAGGGGACAGGGGGACCAGCCCCAGCATTTT.

This sequence joins TRBV7-9 and TRBJ1-6, with 12 positions matching TRBD1. Trimming cost V 4 bases and J 10 bases; bases outside gene matches: 5. The CDR3 loop spans 15 amino acids. Germline CDR1 reads SEHNR; CDR2 reads FQNEAQ (reference sequence). CDR3 in DNA: TGTGCCAGCAGCTCGCGGGACAGGGGGCAATCACCCCTCCACTTT. Protein: CASSSRDRGQSPLHF.

The genes are TRBV30 and TRBJ2-1; D perhaps matches TRBD2 (5 bases). This CDR3 has 15 amino acids. Germline V gene lookup returns CDR1 GTSNPN and CDR2 SVGIG (reference sequence). V lost 2 bases, J lost 1 base, and 12 bases lay in between. The DNA for the CDR3 is TGTGCCTGGAGTCTTGACCGAGGGTCCTACAATGAGCAGTTCTTC. It translates to CAWSLDRGSYNEQFF.

The chain combines TRBV18 with TRBJ2-3, with 12 nucleotides matching TRBD2. Germline loops: CDR1 KGHSH, CDR2 LQKENI. The CDR3 loop spans 16 amino acids. V trimming: 4 bases; J trimming: 2 bases; junction bases outside the gene matches: 4. In DNA, the CDR3 is TGTGCCAGCTCACTTTGGACTAGCGGGGACACAGATACGCAGTATTTT. Protein product: CASSLWTSGDTDTQYF. Full variable domain (remainder filled in from reference TRBV18 and TRBJ2-3): NAGVMQNPRHLVRRRGQEARLRCSPMKGHSHVYWYRQLPEEGLKFMVYLQKENIIDESGMPKERFSAEFPKEGPSILRIQQVVRGDSAAYFCASSLWTSGDTDTQYFGPGTRLTVL.

This clone occurred once. The rearrangement uses TRBV19 and TRBJ1-5; D may be TRBD1 (6 bases). The germline V gene encodes CDR1 LNHDA and CDR2 SQIVND (reference sequence). Trimming removed 3 bases at V and 5 bases at J, with 14 bases between. CDR3 size: 15 residues. The CDR3 spells CASSIPSQGYQPQHF. DNA of the CDR3: TGTGCCAGTAGTATCCCCTCACAGGGATATCAGCCCCAGCATTTT.

This clone was counted a single time. V and J are TRBV11-2 and TRBJ2-1; 9 nucleotides align to TRBD2. V was pared by 5 bases and J by 12 bases, with 8 bases of the junction left unmatched. Germline assignment: CDR1 SGHAT and CDR2 FQNNGV. The CDR3 runs 13 residues. In nucleotides, the CDR3 is TGTGCCAGCAGCAGCGGGGGGAACGTTGGGCAGTTCTTC. It yields the protein CASSSGGNVGQFF.